This entry lists 25 T cell receptor beta chains sequenced from one sample in a study of T-cell memory formation after mild COVID-19. MiXCR, applied by TCRdb to the 5' RACE reads, yields one record per CDR3 protein. The sample includes about 470,000 distinct CDR3 sequences, around 27% seen only once; the top ten take around 12%. The source material was PBMCs or a T cell subset sorted from them (not recorded which). Receptor source: an adult woman who had mild COVID-19 (a few samples of this study predate the infection). Cell type and time point are not known.

The chain's CDR3 is CASSQVMGLNSPLHF. For the CDR3, the DNA is TGCGCCAGCAGCCAAGTTATGGGGCTGAATTCACCCCTCCACTTT. The chain combines TRBV4-1 with TRBJ1-6, with D perhaps TRBD1 (5 bases). CDR1 MGHRA and CDR2 YSYEKL come from the germline V gene. Trimming stripped 1 base from V and 7 bases from J, with 11 bases between. This CDR3 region has 15 residues.

The chain couples TRBV20-1 to TRBJ2-5, with D unclear. Per germline, CDR1 DFQATT and CDR2 SNEGSKA (reference sequence). This CDR3 has 13 residues. V was shortened by 0 bases and J by 5 bases, with 10 bases between the two germline ends. Here the CDR3 reads CSARDLVWETQYF. In nucleotides, the CDR3 is TGCAGTGCTAGAGACCTAGTGTGGGAGACCCAGTACTTC.

The chain couples TRBV9 to TRBJ2-7, with TRBD1 matching 10 bases. The CDR3 totals 15 residues. Germline V CDR1 and CDR2: SGDLS, YYNGEE. V lost 3 bases to trimming and J lost 5 bases; unmatched junction nucleotides: 8. In nucleotides, the CDR3 is TGTGCCAGCAGCGCTACCGGGACAGGGGAGAACGAGCAGTACTTC. Translated: CASSATGTGENEQYF. Using reference TRBV9 and TRBJ2-7 for the parts outside the CDR3, the full variable domain is DSGVTQTPKHLITATGQRVTLRCSPRSGDLSVYWYQQSLDQGLQFLIQYYNGEERAKGNILERFSAQQFPDLHSELNLSSLELGDSALYFCASSATGTGENEQYFGPGTRLTVT.

The CDR3 sequence: CASSLAVRGAPTDTQYF. As DNA, the CDR3 is TGTGCCAGCAGCTTAGCGGTTCGGGGGGCTCCGACAGATACGCAGTATTTT. The chain employs TRBV7-9 and TRBJ2-3; D is perhaps TRBD2 (7 bases). Germline V CDR1 and CDR2: SEHNR, FQNEAQ (reference sequence). The length of the CDR3 is 17 residues. Trimming took off 0 bases at V and 3 bases at J, with 16 bases between the two ends. Variable domain in full (rest from reference TRBV7-9 and TRBJ2-3): DTGVSQNPRHKITKRGQNVTFRCDPISEHNRLYWYRQTLGQGPEFLTYFQNEAQLEKSRLLSDRFSAERPKGSFSTLEIQRTEQGDSAMYLCASSLAVRGAPTDTQYFGPGTRLTVL.

The chain uses TRBV5-1 and TRBJ2-7; a weak D match, TRBD2 (7 bases). CDR1 is SGHRS, CDR2 YFSETQ, per germline. V shed 3 bases and J shed 6 bases, with 16 bases lying between them. The CDR3 extends over 14 amino acids. This CDR3 reads CASSYRDGGREQYF. CDR3 DNA: TGCGCCAGCAGCTACCGGGACGGGGGGCGCGAGCAGTACTTC.

This clonotype came up many times. V gene TRBV5-1 combines with J gene TRBJ2-1, with TRBD2 as a possible D gene (5 bases). Germline CDR1 is SGHRS and CDR2 is YFSETQ. The CDR3 has 14 amino acids. V was cut by 0 bases and J by 2 bases, with 6 bases left in between. The CDR3 protein is CASSLAGTYNEQFF. The CDR3, as DNA: TGCGCCAGCAGCTTGGCCGGGACCTACAATGAGCAGTTCTTC.

Concerning this clonotype itself: Sequence at one end of the junction differs from germline and may be a read error. The chain carries TRBV5-1 and TRBJ1-2, with D tentatively TRBD1 (5 bases). The CDR3 sequence is 14 residues long. Germline V gene sequence: CDR1 SGHRS, CDR2 YFSETQ. Here the CDR3 reads CASSLERGSPFMAF. DNA of the CDR3: TGCGCCAGCAGCTTGGAACGGGGCTCCCCCTTCATGGCCTTC. Based on the CDR3 plus reference TRBV5-1 and TRBJ1-2, the full variable domain is KAGVTQTPRYLIKTRGQQVTLSCSPISGHRSVSWYQQTPGQGLQFLFEYFSETQRNKGNFPGRFSGRQFSNSRSEMNVSTLELGDSALYLCASSLERGSPFMAFGSGTRLTVV.

This chain joins TRBV29-1 and TRBJ2-3; D is ambiguous. The V gene lost 4 bases and the J gene lost 3 bases, with 11 bases spanning the gap. This CDR3 contains 13 residues. Looked up from germline, CDR1 is SQVTM and CDR2 is ANQGSEA. CDR3 sequence: CSVGTVLTDTQYF. DNA of the CDR3: TGCAGCGTTGGGACGGTCTTGACAGATACGCAGTATTTT.

V is TRBV24-1 and J is TRBJ1-1; D gene unclear. Germline V gives CDR1 KGHDR, CDR2 SFDVKD. The CDR3 is 14 residues long. V was cut by 3 bases and J by 4 bases, with 11 bases left in between. The CDR3 nucleotides read TGTGCCACCAGTGATGGTAGTTTGGGCACTGAAGCTTTCTTT. It specifies CATSDGSLGTEAFF.

This chain joins TRBV11-2 and TRBJ2-3; TRBD2 aligns across 11 bases. Trimming took 4 bases from V and 4 from J; bases not matched to a gene: 10. The CDR3 is 17 residues long. Germline values: CDR1 SGHAT, CDR2 FQNNGV. The CDR3 is CASSSGMIAGGPDTQYF. In nucleotides, the CDR3 is TGTGCCAGCAGCTCCGGGATGATAGCGGGGGGGCCAGATACGCAGTATTTT.

This clonotype was seen a handful of times. J is TRBJ2-1 and V is TRBV7-2; 10 nucleotides align to TRBD1. Germline-derived CDR1 and CDR2 are SGHTA and FQGNSA. The CDR3 has 15 amino acids. J was trimmed by 4 bases and V by 3 bases; bases with no gene match: 3. The CDR3 here is CASSLGQGRYNEQFF. In DNA form, the CDR3 reads TGTGCCAGCAGCTTGGGACAGGGGAGGTACAATGAGCAGTTCTTC.

The chain couples TRBV20-1 to TRBJ2-7; 16 bases agree with TRBD2. The germline V gene encodes CDR1 DFQATT and CDR2 SNEGSKA (reference sequence). J gave up 4 bases and V 6 bases, and 3 bases lay outside the gene matches. The CDR3 consists of 14 residues. CDR3 residues: CSAGTSGGVYEQYF. CDR3 DNA: TGCAGTGCCGGGACTAGCGGGGGGGTTTACGAGCAGTACTTC.

This clonotype was counted between two and nine times. The chain carries TRBV5-1 and TRBJ2-3; D might be TRBD1 or TRBD2, each matching 6 bases. Germline V lookup: CDR1 SGHRS, CDR2 YFSETQ. This CDR3 contains 19 residues. The V gene lost 4 bases and the J gene lost 5 bases, with 29 bases spanning the gap. CDR3 region: CASSLGLTGLGVVEDTQYF. CDR3 sequence (DNA): TGCGCCAGCAGCCTGGGACTGACAGGTTTAGGTGTGGTAGAAGATACGCAGTATTTT.

This clonotype has just a few counts. This chain joins TRBV3-1 and TRBJ1-1, with TRBD1 identical over 8 bases. CDR1 and CDR2 from the germline V gene are LGHDT and YNNKEL (reference sequence). J lost 1 base, V lost 1 base, and 5 bases had no gene match. The CDR3 runs 16 residues. The CDR3 protein is CASSQGPTGANTEAFF. The CDR3 DNA reads TGTGCCAGCAGCCAAGGTCCGACAGGGGCGAACACTGAAGCTTTCTTT.

The V and J genes are TRBV7-9 and TRBJ2-7; TRBD2 agrees at 7 bases. This CDR3 is built from 15 residues. Germline assignment: CDR1 SEHNR and CDR2 FQNEAQ (reference sequence). The V and J ends lost 6 bases and 0 bases, in that order; junction bases with no gene match: 8. CDR3 in DNA: TGTGCCAGCAGTGGGAGGGGACGCAGCTCCTACGAGCAGTACTTC. Translation: CASSGRGRSSYEQYF.

The rearrangement links TRBV20-1 to TRBJ2-1, with 8 bases identical to TRBD2. V dropped 1 base and J dropped 3; count of bases not matched to a gene: 8. The CDR3 totals 16 residues. CDR1 is DFQATT and CDR2 is SNEGSKA in the germline V gene (reference sequence). The CDR3 loop is CSARARGREVYNEQFF. The CDR3 DNA is TGCAGTGCTAGAGCTCGGGGGCGGGAGGTCTACAATGAGCAGTTCTTC.

As for this clonotype: At one boundary the junction diverges from the germline segment, which might be a read error. The genes are TRBV7-2 and TRBJ2-3; tentatively, D is TRBD2 (5 bases). The CDR3 is 20 residues long. The germline V gene encodes CDR1 SGHTA and CDR2 FQGNSA. DNA of the CDR3: TGTGTCAGCAGCCCCCCCCATAAGTTCGGGTACCCAGGACTTACAGATACGCAGTATTTT. It is translated as CVSSPPHKFGYPGLTDTQYF.

This clonotype was seen repeatedly, ten times or more. V and J are TRBV5-1 and TRBJ2-7; the D gene is possibly TRBD1 (5 bases). Trimming removed 5 bases at V and 0 bases at J, with 9 bases between. The CDR3 loop spans 13 amino acids. Germline loops: CDR1 SGHRS, CDR2 YFSETQ. The chain's CDR3 is CASSRTSSYEQYF. For the CDR3, the DNA is TGCGCCAGCAGTCGGACATCCTCCTACGAGCAGTACTTC.

This clonotype occurred a few times. V usage is TRBV18 and J usage is TRBJ1-5; 7 bases are shared with TRBD1. The CDR3 is 18 residues long. The V gene end was trimmed by 2 bases and the J gene end by 7 bases; junction bases not matched to a gene: 17. The V gene's germline CDR1 is KGHSH and CDR2 LQKENI. The DNA of the CDR3 is TGTGCCAGCTCACCAGTTCTTGTAAGTCCCGGGACAGCGCAGCCCCAGCATTTT. Residues: CASSPVLVSPGTAQPQHF. Full variable domain (remainder filled in from reference TRBV18 and TRBJ1-5): NAGVMQNPRHLVRRRGQEARLRCSPMKGHSHVYWYRQLPEEGLKFMVYLQKENIIDESGMPKERFSAEFPKEGPSILRIQQVVRGDSAAYFCASSPVLVSPGTAQPQHFGDGTRLSIL.

The rearrangement uses TRBV3-1 and TRBJ1-1; D is unclear. CDR3 size: 18 residues. The germline CDR1 and CDR2 sequences are LGHDT and YNNKEL (reference sequence). V gave up 2 bases and J gave up 11 bases, with 30 bases separating them. The CDR3 spells CASSQRIARTLELEVAFF. The CDR3, as DNA: TGTGCCAGCAGCCAAAGGATCGCTCGGACGTTGGAACTAGAGGTGGCTTTCTTT.

In this sample, this clonotype turned up a few times. The chain is built from TRBV24-1 and TRBJ2-2, with a possible D match to TRBD2 (5 bases). Germline CDR1 is KGHDR and CDR2 is SFDVKD. V dropped 7 bases and J dropped 5 bases, with 10 bases sitting between them. The CDR3 totals 13 residues. The CDR3 protein is CATRHGETGELFF. DNA for the CDR3: TGTGCCACCAGGCACGGGGAGACCGGGGAGCTGTTTTTT.

The V and J genes are TRBV12-5 and TRBJ2-3; no clear D. This CDR3 has 12 amino acids. The germline V gene encodes CDR1 LGHNT and CDR2 FRNRAP. The germline V and J ends were trimmed by 2 bases and 6 bases, with 6 bases remaining between them. In DNA form, the CDR3 reads TGTGCTAGTGGTTTGTCGAGCGATACGCAGTATTTT. Translating it yields CASGLSSDTQYF.

The chain recombines TRBV13 with TRBJ2-5, with 9 bases fitting TRBD1. This CDR3 is built from 15 residues. With V trimmed by 9 bases and J by 1 base, 9 bases remained unmatched. CDR1 and CDR2 (germline): PRHDT, FYEKMQ (reference sequence). The CDR3 region is CASTRRDRAQETQYF. Here the CDR3 DNA reads TGTGCCAGTACTCGTCGGGACAGGGCCCAAGAGACCCAGTACTTC. Variable domain in full (rest from reference TRBV13 and TRBJ2-5): AAGVIQSPRHLIKEKRETATLKCYPIPRHDTVYWYQQGPGQDPQFLISFYEKMQSDKGSIPDRFSAQQFSDYHSELNMSSLELGDSALYFCASTRRDRAQETQYFGPGTRLLVL.

J is TRBJ2-7 and V is TRBV20-1; D remains ambiguous. The CDR3 totals 14 residues. With 6 bases removed from V and 2 bases from J, the gap between germline ends came to 17 bases. Per germline, CDR1 DFQATT and CDR2 SNEGSKA (reference sequence). CDR3 nucleotides: TGCAGTGCGCCAAAACAATGGGCCACCTACGAGCAGTACTTC. Its protein is CSAPKQWATYEQYF.

In this sample, this clonotype turned up a few times. The rearrangement uses TRBV23-1 and TRBJ2-1; D gene uncertain. TRBV23-1 is marked as an open reading frame, function uncertain. This CDR3 has 13 amino acids. Deletions cut 0 bases from V and 12 bases from J, with 12 bases between. The CDR3: CASSQSPRLGQFF. DNA for the CDR3: TGCGCCAGCAGTCAATCACCCAGACTCGGGCAGTTCTTC.